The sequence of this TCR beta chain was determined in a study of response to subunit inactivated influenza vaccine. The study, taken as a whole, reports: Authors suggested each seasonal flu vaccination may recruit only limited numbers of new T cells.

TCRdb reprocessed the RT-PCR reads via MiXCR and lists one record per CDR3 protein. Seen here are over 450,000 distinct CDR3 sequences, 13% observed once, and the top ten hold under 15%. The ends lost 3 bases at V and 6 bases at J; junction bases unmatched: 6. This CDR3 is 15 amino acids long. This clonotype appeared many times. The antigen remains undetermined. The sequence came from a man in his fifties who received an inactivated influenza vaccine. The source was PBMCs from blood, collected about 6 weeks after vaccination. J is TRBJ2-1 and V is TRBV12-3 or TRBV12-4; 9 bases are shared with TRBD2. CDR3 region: CASSFAGGPSNEQFF. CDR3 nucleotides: TGTGCCAGCAGTTTCGCGGGGGGGCCTAGCAATGAGCAGTTCTTC.